This passage covers 20 T cell receptor beta chains from one sample sequenced in a study of CD8 T cells in Susac syndrome. The RNA input was roughly 0.45 to 1 ug, and it was reverse transcribed with random hexamers. TCRdb re-analysed the immunoSEQ multiplex PCR reads in MiXCR, keeping a single row per CDR3 protein. The data show tens of thousands of distinct CDR3 sequences, 94% seen once. Sequencing was carried out using CD8+ T cells from PBMCs. Receptors originate from a human donor in good health.

This rearrangement joins TRBV2 to TRBJ1-2; tentative D call: TRBD1 (6 bases). Trimming took 6 bases from V and 4 from J, leaving 9 bases between them. This CDR3 comprises 12 residues. Germline lookup yields CDR1 SNHLY and CDR2 FYNNEI. The CDR3 is CASRTGFYGYTF. The CDR3 DNA follows: TGTGCCAGCAGAACAGGGTTCTATGGCTACACCTTC.

The chain combines TRBV9 with TRBJ2-7; D gene uncertain. Per the germline V gene, CDR1 is SGDLS and CDR2 is YYNGEE. The length of the CDR3 is 13 residues. Trimming took off 0 bases at V and 6 bases at J, with 10 bases between the two ends. CDR3 coding DNA: TGTGCCAGCAGCGTAGGGAATGCTGGCGAGCAGTACTTC. This codes for CASSVGNAGEQYF.

The chain uses TRBV15 and TRBJ2-1; 10 bases match TRBD1. The CDR3 runs to 15 residues. V trimming: 5 bases; J trimming: 6 bases; junction bases outside the gene matches: 7. Germline loops: CDR1 LNHNV, CDR2 YYDKDF (reference sequence). The CDR3 region has the DNA TGTGCCACCAGCCTCGGGACAGGGGTTTCCAATGAGCAGTTCTTC. Translated: CATSLGTGVSNEQFF.

This clonotype was picked up a small number of times. This chain connects TRBV6-1 to TRBJ2-3; 8 nucleotides line up with TRBD1. The CDR3 is 15 residues long. The V gene end was trimmed by 6 bases and the J gene end by 0 bases; junction bases not matched to a gene: 5. Germline V CDR1 and CDR2: MNHNS, SASEGT. CDR3 protein: CASSGTGSSTDTQYF. The DNA for the CDR3 is TGTGCCAGCAGCGGGACAGGTTCTAGCACAGATACGCAGTATTTT.

This chain uses TRBV20-1 with TRBJ1-5; 8 bases match TRBD1. With 3 bases clipped from V and 3 bases from J, the junction kept 10 bases outside the gene matches. The CDR3 runs to 16 residues. Germline values: CDR1 DFQATT, CDR2 SNEGSKA (reference sequence). The DNA of the CDR3 is TGCAGTGCTAGTGCAACAGGGGGGTGGACCAATCAGCCCCAGCATTTT. Its translation is CSASATGGWTNQPQHF.

This clonotype appeared once. The V call is TRBV6-4, the J call TRBJ2-3; 10 bases are a match to TRBD1. The CDR3 loop spans 15 amino acids. Germline CDR1 reads MRHNA; CDR2 reads SNTAGT. J gave up 1 base and V 4 bases, and 2 bases lay outside the gene matches. CDR3 in amino acids: CASSAGTGGTDTQYF. The CDR3 DNA sequence: TGTGCCAGCAGTGCCGGGACAGGGGGCACAGATACGCAGTATTTT.

This clonotype occurred once. V and J are TRBV4-1 and TRBJ2-1; 13 positions match TRBD2. The V gene end was trimmed by 4 bases and the J gene end by 0 bases; junction bases not matched to a gene: 9. This CDR3 contains 19 residues. The germline CDR1 and CDR2 sequences are MGHRA and YSYEKL. This CDR3 reads CASSPGLAGDYSSYNEQFF. The CDR3, as DNA: TGCGCCAGCAGCCCTGGACTAGCGGGAGACTACAGCTCCTACAATGAGCAGTTCTTC.

The chain is built from TRBV5-1 and TRBJ2-7, with 11 bases fitting TRBD2. Germline CDR1 SGHRS, CDR2 YFSETQ. Losses at the gene ends were 6 bases for V and 0 bases for J; bases not matched to a gene: 5. The CDR3 has 15 residues. This CDR3 reads CASTWTSGPSYEQYF. The DNA of the CDR3 is TGCGCCAGCACCTGGACTAGCGGGCCCTCCTACGAGCAGTACTTC. The variable domain in full, completed from reference TRBV5-1 and TRBJ2-7, reads KAGVTQTPRYLIKTRGQQVTLSCSPISGHRSVSWYQQTPGQGLQFLFEYFSETQRNKGNFPGRFSGRQFSNSRSEMNVSTLELGDSALYLCASTWTSGPSYEQYFGPGTRLTVT.

CDR3 residues: CASSQVILAGGQDTQYF. DNA of the CDR3: TGCGCCAGCAGCCAAGTGATTCTAGCGGGGGGGCAAGATACGCAGTATTTT. The rearrangement uses TRBV4-1 and TRBJ2-3; TRBD2 matches 12 bases. Germline values: CDR1 MGHRA, CDR2 YSYEKL. The CDR3 runs 17 residues. Germline trimming cut 1 base from V and 5 bases from J; bases unmatched to any gene: 7.

V usage is TRBV5-1 and J usage is TRBJ2-1; 7 bases align to TRBD2. The CDR3 is made up of 14 amino acids. The V and J ends lost 3 bases and 2 bases, in that order; junction bases with no gene match: 2. CDR1 and CDR2 from the germline V gene are SGHRS and YFSETQ. The CDR3 reads CASSSAGAYNEQFF. CDR3 bases: TGCGCCAGCAGCTCCGCGGGGGCCTACAATGAGCAGTTCTTC.

The chain combines TRBV9 with TRBJ2-7; tentative D call: TRBD1 (6 bases). Germline lookup yields CDR1 SGDLS and CDR2 YYNGEE. This CDR3 spans 14 amino acids. Trimming pared 0 bases from V and 5 bases from J, leaving 12 bases between. In DNA form, the CDR3 reads TGTGCCAGCAGCGTAGCTGGGGGCAGCCACGAGCAGTACTTC. Its translation is CASSVAGGSHEQYF.

The chain joins TRBV9 to TRBJ2-7; 8 bases fit TRBD1. The germline V gene encodes CDR1 SGDLS and CDR2 YYNGEE. This CDR3 region has 15 residues. The trim removed 4 bases at V and 5 bases at J, leaving 11 bases unmatched. The CDR3 is CASSPQTGAPHEQYF. The DNA for the CDR3 is TGTGCCAGCAGCCCGCAGACAGGGGCCCCCCACGAGCAGTACTTC.

This chain uses TRBV27 with TRBJ1-2; maybe TRBD1 (6 bases). CDR1 is MNHEY, CDR2 SMNVEV, per germline (reference sequence). Trimming removed 6 bases from V and 4 bases from J, with 12 bases in between. The CDR3 has 13 amino acids. This CDR3 reads CASSPGAVYGYTF. The CDR3 DNA follows: TGTGCCAGCAGCCCAGGGGCGGTCTATGGCTACACCTTC.

For this clonotype: The junction shows a germline mismatch at one end, possibly a read error. This chain links TRBV13 with TRBJ1-2, with TRBD1 matching over 10 bases. The length of the CDR3 is 14 residues. The germline V gene has CDR1 PRHDT and CDR2 FYEKMQ (reference sequence). Here the CDR3 reads CASSLGQGVHGYTF. CDR3 bases: TGTGCCAGCAGCCTAGGACAGGGGGTCCATGGCTACACCTTC.

This clonotype appeared a single time. This chain joins TRBV29-1 and TRBJ1-2, with D possibly being TRBD1 (6 bases). CDR3 length: 13 residues. V was pared by 6 bases and J by 3 bases, with 14 bases between. Germline CDR1 and CDR2: SQVTM and ANQGSEA. In DNA form, the CDR3 reads TGCAGCGTGCCCAACAGGGCTGACTATGGCTACACCTTC. Protein product: CSVPNRADYGYTF.

J is TRBJ2-1 and V is TRBV7-8; possible D gene TRBD1, 5 bases. V gave up 6 bases and J gave up 8 bases, with 14 bases separating them. CDR1 SGHVS and CDR2 FQNEAQ come from the germline V gene. The CDR3 loop spans 13 amino acids. CDR3 DNA: TGTGCCAGCAGGCCACCAGGGTACGATGAGCAGTTCTTC. It translates to CASRPPGYDEQFF.

The chain employs TRBV25-1 and TRBJ2-5; unclear D gene. Trimming took off 6 bases at V and 5 bases at J, with 7 bases between the two ends. CDR3 length equals 11 residues. Germline V lookup: CDR1 MGHDK, CDR2 SYGVNS. CDR3 sequence: CASRVGETQYF. CDR3 bases: TGTGCCAGCAGGGTTGGTGAGACCCAGTACTTC.

V gene TRBV2 combines with J gene TRBJ2-1; possibly TRBD1 for D (6 bases). The germline CDR1 and CDR2 sequences are SNHLY and FYNNEI. The CDR3 sequence is 16 residues long. V shed 1 base and J shed 10 bases, with 20 bases lying between them. CDR3 loop: CASSEGPPEDRFEQFF. The CDR3 coding sequence is TGTGCCAGCAGTGAAGGTCCTCCAGAGGACAGATTCGAGCAGTTCTTC.

This chain connects TRBV19 to TRBJ1-2; D might be TRBD1 (6 bases). The CDR3 is 13 residues long. CDR1 is LNHDA, CDR2 SQIVND, per germline (reference sequence). With 5 bases removed from V and 7 bases from J, the gap between germline ends came to 14 bases. The CDR3 nucleotides read TGTGCCAGTAGTTACCGGGGGCAGGCTGGCTACACCTTC. Protein sequence: CASSYRGQAGYTF.

The V gene is TRBV28, the J gene TRBJ2-5; D call uncertain. This CDR3 is built from 12 residues. Germline V gene sequence: CDR1 MDHEN, CDR2 SYDVKM. Between the trimmed V and J ends, which lost 7 bases and 5 bases, there was a span of 11 bases. The CDR3 region is CASNRAGETQYF. The CDR3 DNA reads TGTGCCAGCAACCGGGCTGGGGAGACCCAGTACTTC.